The next 27 T cell receptor beta chains were all read from a single sample in a study of cytomegalovirus exposure and HLA in healthy donors. PCR employed 60 Vbeta and 13 Jbeta primers. The protocol was immunoSEQ multiplex PCR, while the TCRdb copy is restricted to in-frame clones and leaves out a portion. This table holds tens of thousands of clones, 68% found once. The specimen was PBMCs. Source of these receptors: a woman under 40 in good health and CMV-seronegative.

As regards this clone: This likely came from a read error, as a far larger clone is one base away. The chain couples TRBV2 to TRBJ2-1, with a weak D call TRBD2 (7 bases). Trimming pared 6 bases from V and 9 bases from J, leaving 24 bases between. The CDR3 runs 16 residues. Germline CDR1 SNHLY, CDR2 FYNNEI. The CDR3 coding sequence is TGTGCCAGCAGCCCGTTACCGGGACGGGGGGCCGGTGAGCAGTTCTTC. Its translation is CASSPLPGRGAGEQFF. The entire variable domain, with the rest obtained from reference TRBV2 and TRBJ2-1, is as follows: EPEVTQTPSHQVTQMGQEVILRCVPISNHLYFYWYRQILGQKVEFLVSFYNNEISEKSEIFDDQFSVERPDGSNFTLKIRSTKLEDSAMYFCASSPLPGRGAGEQFFGPGTRLTVL.

This clone showed up just a few times. The V and J genes are TRBV5-1 and TRBJ1-1; D gene uncertain. In germline, CDR1 is SGHRS, CDR2 YFSETQ. Trimming took off 3 bases at V and 1 base at J, with 10 bases between the two ends. The CDR3 has 14 amino acids. The DNA for the CDR3 is TGCGCCAGCAGCTATACAGCCCAGAACACTGAAGCTTTCTTT. Translated, it gives CASSYTAQNTEAFF.

This clone appeared a few times. CDR3 coding DNA: TGTGCCAGTAAGAGCCAACAGTCCTACGAGCAGTACTTC. Its translation: CASKSQQSYEQYF. The chain joins TRBV19 to TRBJ2-7, with no clear D. Per germline, CDR1 LNHDA and CDR2 SQIVND (reference sequence). The CDR3 runs 13 residues. Trimming pared 7 bases from V and 1 base from J, leaving 11 bases between. Supplemented by reference TRBV19 and TRBJ2-7, the full variable domain reads DGGITQSPKYLFRKEGQNVTLSCEQNLNHDAMYWYRQDPGQGLRLIYYSQIVNDFQKGDIAEGYSVSREKKESFPLTVTSAQKNPTAFYLCASKSQQSYEQYFGPGTRLTVT.

The sample holds a few counts of this clone. The rearrangement joins TRBV4-1 to TRBJ1-1; TRBD1 aligns across 8 bases. CDR3 length: 16 residues. The J segment lost 6 bases and the V segment lost 1 base, leaving 10 bases of the junction unmatched. Germline V lookup: CDR1 MGHRA, CDR2 YSYEKL. This chain's CDR3 is CASSQVTTDREAEAFF. The CDR3 region has the DNA TGCGCCAGCAGCCAAGTTACCACGGACAGGGAGGCTGAAGCTTTCTTT.

This clone was found once. J is TRBJ1-2 and V is TRBV6-5; TRBD1 aligns across 8 bases. The CDR3 sequence is 12 residues long. After removal of 5 bases from V and 6 bases from J, the junction contained 2 bases not matched to a gene. Looked up from germline, CDR1 is MNHEY and CDR2 is SVGAGI. The CDR3 DNA follows: TGTGCCAGCAGTCAACAGGGGGATGGCTACACCTTC. Translation gives CASSQQGDGYTF.

The genes are TRBV5-6 and TRBJ1-1, with D unresolved. CDR1 and CDR2 (germline): SGHDT, YYEEEE. The CDR3 is made up of 14 amino acids. V gave up 0 bases and J gave up 0 bases, with 6 bases separating them. The CDR3 region has the DNA TGTGCCAGCAGCTTGGGCGCCCTGAACACTGAAGCTTTCTTT. Protein product: CASSLGALNTEAFF. Supplemented by reference TRBV5-6 and TRBJ1-1, the full variable domain reads DAGVTQSPTHLIKTRGQQVTLRCSPKSGHDTVSWYQQALGQGPQFIFQYYEEEERQRGNFPDRFSGHQFPNYSSELNVNALLLGDSALYLCASSLGALNTEAFFGQGTRLTVV.

V usage is TRBV7-8 and J usage is TRBJ2-1; the match to TRBD1 covers 10 bases. The length of the CDR3 is 13 residues. With V trimmed by 5 bases and J by 9 bases, 4 bases remained unmatched. Per germline, CDR1 SGHVS and CDR2 FQNEAQ. CDR3 in amino acids: CASSLDRGLEQFF. The DNA of the CDR3 is TGTGCCAGCAGCCTCGACAGGGGGCTTGAGCAGTTCTTC.

The chain couples TRBV21-1 to TRBJ1-2; TRBD1, the table's D call, was not compared with the DNA. TRBV21-1 is noted as a pseudogene. The CDR3 spans 17 residues. The DNA for the CDR3 is TGTGCCAGCAGCAAAGGTGACAGGGGGCGAAGGACTAAGGAAAGCACCTTC. Protein product: CASSKGDRGRRTKESTF.

This clone was counted only a few times. The rearrangement uses TRBV6-5 and TRBJ1-1; 9 bases match TRBD1. This CDR3 comprises 15 residues. J gave up 7 bases and V 2 bases, and 8 bases lay outside the gene matches. CDR1 is MNHEY, CDR2 SVGAGI, per germline. The CDR3 DNA follows: TGTGCCAGCAGTTACCGACAGGGGGGTATGGGTGAAGCTTTCTTT. This gives the protein CASSYRQGGMGEAFF.

The chain carries TRBV4-1 and TRBJ2-2; D gene ambiguous. V was trimmed by 0 bases and J by 7 bases, leaving 9 bases between them. From germline, CDR1 is MGHRA and CDR2 YSYEKL. The CDR3 extends over 14 amino acids. The CDR3 DNA reads as TGCGCCAGCAGCCAAGACCCACGCGTCGGGGAGCTGTTTTTT. Residues: CASSQDPRVGELFF.

In its sample, this clone was seen a few times. V gene TRBV10-3 combines with J gene TRBJ2-5, with TRBD1 matching 7 bases. CDR1 is ENHRY and CDR2 is SYGVKD in the germline V gene. The CDR3 runs to 14 residues. With V trimmed by 5 bases and J by 2 bases, 5 bases remained unmatched. The CDR3 sequence is CAISPGGRQETQYF. CDR3 in DNA: TGTGCCATCAGTCCAGGGGGTAGACAAGAGACCCAGTACTTC.

The rearrangement uses TRBV9 and TRBJ1-5; 10 bases line up with TRBD1. J was trimmed by 2 bases and V by 4 bases; bases with no gene match: 3. This CDR3 region has 15 residues. Germline loops: CDR1 SGDLS, CDR2 YYNGEE. The CDR3 DNA sequence: TGTGCCAGCAGCCTCGGACAGGGGGGCAATCAGCCCCAGCATTTT. It translates to CASSLGQGGNQPQHF.

This clone has more than one count but fewer than ten. The sample carries other DNA sequences with the same CDR3. The V gene is TRBV9, the J gene TRBJ1-1, with 8 bases identical to TRBD1. The CDR3 has 13 amino acids. Trimming removed 0 bases from V and 8 bases from J; junction bases left unmatched: 3. Germline V gene lookup returns CDR1 SGDLS and CDR2 YYNGEE. The CDR3 coding sequence is TGTGCCAGCAGCGTAGGGACAGGGACCGAAGCTTTCTTT. Amino acid sequence: CASSVGTGTEAFF.

The rearrangement uses TRBV7-9 and TRBJ2-7; 7 bases map to TRBD2. Germline-derived CDR1 and CDR2 are SEHNR and FQNEAQ (reference sequence). This CDR3 is 15 amino acids long. Germline trimming cut 5 bases from V and 2 bases from J; bases unmatched to any gene: 9. The CDR3 DNA sequence: TGTGCCAGCAGCCCCGAGGGAGGGAAAGCCTACGAGCAGTACTTC. Translating gives CASSPEGGKAYEQYF.

The chain links TRBV27 to TRBJ1-2; 8 nucleotides match TRBD1. Trimming cost V 4 bases and J 6 bases; bases outside gene matches: 7. The germline gives CDR1 MNHEY, CDR2 SMNVEV (reference sequence). CDR3 length equals 14 residues. The CDR3 region is CASSSGQGIDGYTF. The CDR3 coding sequence is TGTGCCAGCAGTTCCGGACAGGGAATTGATGGCTACACCTTC.

This clone was counted between two and nine times. The rearrangement uses TRBV29-1 and TRBJ1-1; 7 nucleotides line up with TRBD1. Germline V gene sequence: CDR1 SQVTM, CDR2 ANQGSEA. Trimming removed 7 bases from V and 3 bases from J; junction bases left unmatched: 5. The CDR3 is 12 amino acids. The CDR3 reads CSGRQGHTEAFF. The CDR3 DNA reads TGCAGCGGCAGACAGGGACACACTGAAGCTTTCTTT.

This clone appeared a few times. V gene TRBV5-1 combines with J gene TRBJ1-2; perhaps TRBD1 as D (6 bases). CDR1 and CDR2 from the germline V gene are SGHRS and YFSETQ. The CDR3 is made up of 13 amino acids. Trimming cost V 0 bases and J 6 bases, with 9 bases left between them. The CDR3 DNA reads as TGCGCCAGCAGCTTGGGGCAGGGGAATGGCTACACCTTC. Encoded protein: CASSLGQGNGYTF.

The chain combines TRBV5-1 with TRBJ2-3, with 8 nucleotides matching TRBD2. Germline V gene lookup returns CDR1 SGHRS and CDR2 YFSETQ. The V segment lost 1 base and the J segment 2 bases; nucleotides outside the gene matches: 6. CDR3 length equals 16 residues. The CDR3 DNA reads TGCGCCAGCAGCTTGAATCCAGCGGGAGCCACAGATACGCAGTATTTT. This sequence encodes CASSLNPAGATDTQYF.

The rearrangement uses TRBV11-3 and TRBJ2-7, with D hard to call. Germline values: CDR1 SGHNT, CDR2 YENEEA. The V and J ends lost 5 bases and 4 bases respectively, with 12 bases between them. This CDR3 spans 13 amino acids. In nucleotides, the CDR3 is TGTGCCAGCAGCACCCAGACTTATTACGAGCAGTACTTC. It encodes CASSTQTYYEQYF.

Only a few counts were recorded for this clone. The chain uses TRBV5-6 and TRBJ1-5, with no clear D. CDR1 SGHDT and CDR2 YYEEEE come from the germline V gene. V lost 4 bases and J 0 bases, leaving 11 bases between the germline ends. This CDR3 has 15 amino acids. The CDR3 sequence is CASSVGVYSNQPQHF. In nucleotides, the CDR3 is TGTGCCAGCAGCGTCGGGGTTTATAGCAATCAGCCCCAGCATTTT.

The V and J genes are TRBV9 and TRBJ1-6, with 7 bases aligning to TRBD1. Germline trimming cut 0 bases from V and 9 bases from J; bases unmatched to any gene: 6. CDR3 length: 15 residues. Germline CDR1 SGDLS, CDR2 YYNGEE. As DNA, the CDR3 is TGTGCCAGCAGCGTAGGAGGAGGGGGCGGTTCACCCCTCCACTTT. Translated: CASSVGGGGGSPLHF.

The CDR3 spells CASRAGTPTRNEQFF. In nucleotides, the CDR3 is TGCGCCAGCAGAGCCGGGACACCCACAAGGAATGAGCAGTTCTTC. The chain is built from TRBV5-1 and TRBJ2-1, with a possible D match to TRBD1 (6 bases). The CDR3 contains 15 residues. The V end lost 5 bases, the J end lost 7 bases, and 19 bases lay between the germline ends. Germline lookup yields CDR1 SGHRS and CDR2 YFSETQ.

The chain uses TRBV6-5 and TRBJ2-7; TRBD1 might be the D (7 bases). Germline loops: CDR1 MNHEY, CDR2 SVGAGI. Between the trimmed V and J ends, which lost 2 bases and 4 bases, there was a span of 15 bases. The CDR3 has 15 amino acids. The CDR3 loop is CASSYRGTAEYEQYF. CDR3 bases: TGTGCCAGCAGTTACCGCGGGACAGCGGAATACGAGCAGTACTTC.

V gene TRBV5-4 combines with J gene TRBJ2-7; TRBD1 matches at 7 bases. From germline, CDR1 is SGHNT and CDR2 YYREEE (reference sequence). Trimming took 4 bases from V and 2 from J; bases not matched to a gene: 6. CDR3 length: 14 residues. The CDR3 spells CASSMTGSTYEQYF. The CDR3 DNA reads TGTGCCAGCAGCATGACAGGGAGTACCTACGAGCAGTACTTC.

This clone has just one count. The rearrangement links TRBV14 to TRBJ2-3, with TRBD1 matching over 7 bases. The CDR3 totals 14 residues. Germline CDR1 SGHDN, CDR2 FVKESK. V trimming: 4 bases; J trimming: 1 base; junction bases outside the gene matches: 2. The CDR3 DNA sequence: TGTGCCAGCAGCCGTGACAGGGGCACAGATACGCAGTATTTT. Translating it yields CASSRDRGTDTQYF.

This chain links TRBV5-1 with TRBJ1-1; maybe TRBD1 (5 bases). V lost 0 bases and J lost 3, with 9 bases in between. Germline CDR1 is SGHRS and CDR2 is YFSETQ. The CDR3 runs to 14 residues. CDR3 region: CASSLGQSYTEAFF. The CDR3 nucleotides read TGCGCCAGCAGCTTGGGACAGTCTTACACTGAAGCTTTCTTT.

The chain joins TRBV11-2 to TRBJ1-5, with D maybe TRBD1 (6 bases). CDR3 length: 13 residues. Germline loops: CDR1 SGHAT, CDR2 FQNNGV. V lost 5 bases and J lost 6, with 11 bases in between. The CDR3 region has the DNA TGTGCCAGCAGCCAGACCAGGGGTCAGCCCCAGCATTTT. This translates into CASSQTRGQPQHF.